Each of the 28 T cell receptor beta chains below was sequenced from the same sample in a study of T cell responses to AZD1222 COVID-19 vaccine. Sequencing was performed with immunoSEQ multiplex PCR; in TCRdb, only in-frame clones are kept and a portion is missing. The data contain 90,000 to 150,000 clones, 85% to 90% of them singletons. Here the sequenced sample was peripheral blood, taken on day 0 of AZD1222 vaccination. These receptors were taken from an adult in good health.

The chain joins TRBV28 to TRBJ2-7; D gene uncertain. Germline V lookup: CDR1 MDHEN, CDR2 SYDVKM. V was pared by 4 bases and J by 3 bases, with 7 bases between. This CDR3 comprises 12 residues. CDR3 coding DNA: TGTGCCAGCAGTTCTTCCAACTACGAGCAGTACTTC. Translated: CASSSSNYEQYF.

The chain employs TRBV6-1 and TRBJ1-2; tentatively, D is TRBD1 (6 bases). The CDR3 runs 15 residues. Germline V gene lookup returns CDR1 MNHNS and CDR2 SASEGT. The V and J ends lost 1 base and 4 bases respectively, with 13 bases between them. The CDR3 protein is CASSEGPGVSYGYTF. CDR3 coding DNA: TGTGCCAGCAGTGAAGGTCCAGGGGTTTCCTATGGCTACACCTTC.

The rearrangement links TRBV6-2 or TRBV6-3 to TRBJ1-6; 7 nucleotides agree with TRBD1. Per germline, CDR1 MNHEY and CDR2 SVGEGT. The CDR3 sequence is 15 residues long. Unmatched junction bases numbered 8, after V lost 5 bases and J lost 7 bases. The CDR3 here is CASSRPTGANSPLHF. CDR3 nucleotides: TGTGCCAGCAGTCGCCCCACAGGGGCCAATTCACCCCTCCACTTT.

This chain links TRBV7-2 with TRBJ1-1; tentatively, D is TRBD1 (6 bases). The germline CDR1 and CDR2 sequences are SGHTA and FQGNSA. V lost 0 bases and J lost 3, with 14 bases in between. The CDR3 has 16 residues. CDR3 in amino acids: CASSLASTGPYTEAFF. The CDR3 bases are TGTGCCAGCAGCTTAGCGTCTACAGGGCCTTACACTGAAGCTTTCTTT.

V gene TRBV27 combines with J gene TRBJ2-7; D might be TRBD1 (6 bases). This CDR3 comprises 14 residues. V was pared by 5 bases and J by 12 bases, with 23 bases between. Per the germline V gene, CDR1 is MNHEY and CDR2 is SMNVEV (reference sequence). The DNA for the CDR3 is TGTGCCAGCAGTGCCGCACAGGGAAGAGCGGCCCTGTACTTC. Translation gives CASSAAQGRAALYF.

The rearrangement joins TRBV5-1 to TRBJ2-3; 7 bases line up with TRBD2. Unmatched junction bases numbered 3, after V lost 3 bases and J lost 5 bases. The CDR3 spans 13 residues. Germline loops: CDR1 SGHRS, CDR2 YFSETQ. CDR3 coding DNA: TGCGCCAGCAGCTCCCCGGGGGGAGATACGCAGTATTTT. It specifies CASSSPGGDTQYF.

The chain carries TRBV5-4 and TRBJ2-1; the D is unclear. CDR3 length equals 14 residues. V shed 4 bases and J shed 2 bases, with 10 bases lying between them. Germline lookup yields CDR1 SGHNT and CDR2 YYREEE (reference sequence). CDR3: CASSRADTYNEQFF. CDR3 DNA sequence: TGTGCCAGCAGCCGGGCCGATACCTACAATGAGCAGTTCTTC.

The V call is TRBV28, the J call TRBJ2-7; TRBD1 aligns across 10 bases. The CDR3 runs 15 residues. The V gene end was trimmed by 3 bases and the J gene end by 4 bases; junction bases not matched to a gene: 6. CDR1 is MDHEN, CDR2 SYDVKM, per germline. CDR3 DNA: TGTGCCAGCAGTTTGCCGGGACAGGGGAGATACGAGCAGTACTTC. Amino acids: CASSLPGQGRYEQYF.

The V call is TRBV5-5, the J call TRBJ2-1; D is perhaps TRBD2 (5 bases). From germline, CDR1 is SGHKS and CDR2 YYEKEE (reference sequence). This CDR3 has 16 amino acids. Deletions cut 0 bases from V and 8 bases from J, with 18 bases between. The DNA for the CDR3 is TGTGCCAGCAGCTTGGTAGTGGGAGTTGGTGGCGATGAGCAGTTCTTC. It is translated as CASSLVVGVGGDEQFF.

The J gene is TRBJ2-7, the V gene TRBV6-1; 7 nucleotides match TRBD1. V dropped 1 base and J dropped 8; count of bases not matched to a gene: 5. Germline V gene data show CDR1 as MNHNS and CDR2 as SASEGT. The CDR3 sequence is 13 residues long. The DNA for the CDR3 is TGTGCCAGCAGTGAAGGGGCAGGGGGACAGCAGTACTTC. This codes for CASSEGAGGQQYF.

This chain links TRBV5-4 with TRBJ1-1; D is perhaps TRBD1 (5 bases). V lost 2 bases to trimming and J lost 4 bases, with 12 bases between them. This CDR3 has 14 amino acids. From germline, CDR1 is SGHNT and CDR2 YYREEE (reference sequence). The chain's CDR3 is CASSFGGGSTEAFF. CDR3 bases: TGTGCCAGCAGCTTTGGCGGGGGATCCACTGAAGCTTTCTTT.

This chain uses TRBV2 with TRBJ2-7; D is undetermined. CDR3 length equals 11 residues. Deletions cut 6 bases from V and 2 bases from J, with 5 bases between. Germline-derived CDR1 and CDR2 are SNHLY and FYNNEI. The CDR3 sequence is CASSKTYEQYF. As DNA, the CDR3 is TGTGCCAGCAGCAAGACCTACGAGCAGTACTTC.

The chain has TRBV7-9 and TRBJ2-7; D might be TRBD1 (5 bases). V lost 4 bases and J lost 2, with 15 bases in between. Germline assignment: CDR1 SEHNR and CDR2 FQNEAQ (reference sequence). The CDR3 has 15 amino acids. DNA of the CDR3: TGTGCCAGCAGCTCCGCCGCCAGGGCAGCCTACGAGCAGTACTTC. Residues: CASSSAARAAYEQYF.

The chain employs TRBV21-1 and TRBJ2-7; the table gives TRBD1 as D, unverified against the DNA. TRBV21-1 is given as a pseudogene. CDR3 length: 12 residues. The DNA of the CDR3 is TGTGCCAGCAATCCACACCACCACGAGCAGTACTTC. It specifies CASNPHHHEQYF.

The chain is built from TRBV18 and TRBJ1-1, with D perhaps TRBD1 (5 bases). This CDR3 region has 13 residues. CDR1 and CDR2 from the germline V gene are KGHSH and LQKENI. V shed 0 bases and J shed 6 bases, with 8 bases lying between them. Here the CDR3 DNA reads TGTGCCAGCTCACCACCGGCAGGGCCTGAAGCTTTCTTT. Amino acid sequence: CASSPPAGPEAFF.

The chain joins TRBV6-5 to TRBJ2-5, with D perhaps given as TRBD1 or TRBD2 (5 bases each). The CDR3 is 14 amino acids. The germline V and J ends were trimmed by 8 bases and 4 bases, with 17 bases remaining between them. Germline values: CDR1 MNHEY, CDR2 SVGAGI. The CDR3 coding sequence is TGTGCCAGCGCCGGGATCATTCAGGGAGAGACCCAGTACTTC. Its protein product is CASAGIIQGETQYF.

The chain combines TRBV6-2 or TRBV6-3 with TRBJ2-7, with 7 bases matching TRBD2. There are 14 residues in the CDR3. Germline loops: CDR1 MNHEY, CDR2 SVGEGT. J lost 5 bases, V lost 4 bases, and 8 bases had no gene match. The CDR3 DNA reads TGTGCCAGCAGTTCTGGGAGCGGGATCAACGAGCAGTACTTC. Amino acid sequence: CASSSGSGINEQYF.

The chain's CDR3 is CASSGKTGGGETQYF. CDR3 sequence (DNA): TGCGCCAGCAGCGGAAAAACAGGGGGCGGGGAGACCCAGTACTTC. V usage is TRBV5-1 and J usage is TRBJ2-5; 9 positions agree with TRBD1. V lost 4 bases to trimming and J lost 5 bases; unmatched junction nucleotides: 9. The CDR3 consists of 15 residues. The germline CDR1 and CDR2 sequences are SGHRS and YFSETQ.

The gene calls are TRBV2 and TRBJ2-2; the D is unclear. The CDR3 extends over 14 amino acids. Germline CDR1 and CDR2: SNHLY and FYNNEI. The V end was cut by 4 bases, the J end by 1 base, with 7 bases between. The CDR3 reads CASSVGWNTGELFF. CDR3 nucleotide sequence: TGTGCCAGCAGTGTGGGATGGAACACCGGGGAGCTGTTTTTT.

This clone was detected only once. This sample includes further DNA sequences coding for the same CDR3. V and J are TRBV19 and TRBJ2-3; possibly TRBD2 for D (7 bases). Per germline, CDR1 LNHDA and CDR2 SQIVND (reference sequence). The CDR3 is 13 residues long. The V gene lost 5 bases and the J gene lost 13 bases, with 19 bases spanning the gap. CDR3 DNA: TGTGCCAGTAGTTCTAAAGGGGGGGAAAAGGAGTATTTT. Its protein is CASSSKGGEKEYF.

This clone has a handful of counts. The chain is built from TRBV4-2 and TRBJ1-1; D is ambiguous. Germline-derived CDR1 and CDR2 are LGHNA and YNFKEQ. There are 15 residues in the CDR3. The V gene lost 3 bases and the J gene lost 4 bases, with 15 bases spanning the gap. CDR3 protein: CASSHVGTSSTEAFF. DNA for the CDR3: TGTGCCAGCAGCCACGTCGGAACATCGAGCACTGAAGCTTTCTTT.

The chain links TRBV23-1 to TRBJ1-3, with no clear D. TRBV23-1 carries the ORF label, with uncertain function. V was shortened by 0 bases and J by 0 bases, with 15 bases between the two germline ends. This CDR3 has 18 residues. The CDR3 sequence: CASSQSRAGGNSGNTIYF. In DNA form, the CDR3 reads TGCGCCAGCAGTCAATCTAGGGCCGGAGGAAACTCTGGAAACACCATATATTTT.

This clone was found a few times. The chain combines TRBV28 with TRBJ2-7, with TRBD1 matching over 7 bases. Trimming took 7 bases from V and 1 from J; bases not matched to a gene: 4. The CDR3 runs 13 residues. In germline, CDR1 is MDHEN, CDR2 SYDVKM. CDR3 protein: CASKKGQSYEQYF. The CDR3 DNA is TGTGCCAGCAAAAAGGGACAGTCCTACGAGCAGTACTTC.

The chain is built from TRBV12-3 or TRBV12-4 and TRBJ1-5; no firm D call. The ends were cut back, 6 bases at V and 7 bases at J, with 13 bases in the middle. This CDR3 has 13 residues. CDR3 sequence: CASSREPSQPQHF. The DNA for the CDR3 is TGTGCCAGCAGCCGGGAGCCCAGCCAGCCCCAGCATTTT.

The gene calls are TRBV6-5 and TRBJ1-4; D gene unclear. V lost 2 bases and J lost 0, with 10 bases in between. In germline, CDR1 is MNHEY, CDR2 SVGAGI. The CDR3 totals 16 residues. This CDR3 reads CASSYAYTSTNEKLFF. In DNA, the CDR3 is TGTGCCAGCAGTTACGCGTATACTTCAACTAATGAAAAACTGTTTTTT.

This sequence joins TRBV7-2 and TRBJ2-1, with 10 bases that match TRBD2. The CDR3 extends over 16 amino acids. Trimming removed 1 base from V and 7 bases from J; junction bases left unmatched: 7. The germline CDR1 and CDR2 sequences are SGHTA and FQGNSA. The CDR3 nucleotides read TGTGCCAGCAGCTTAGAAGGAGCGGGAGGGCCTAATGAGCAGTTCTTC. Amino acid sequence: CASSLEGAGGPNEQFF.

The genes are TRBV11-3 and TRBJ2-5; TRBD2 aligns across 7 bases. V lost 1 base and J lost 7; bases outside the gene matches: 12. Germline CDR1 SGHNT, CDR2 YENEEA. The CDR3 consists of 16 residues. The CDR3 is CASSLAGGALAGTQYF. In DNA form, the CDR3 reads TGTGCCAGCAGCTTAGCGGGGGGAGCGCTAGCTGGGACCCAGTACTTC. The complete variable domain, with remaining parts taken from reference TRBV11-3 and TRBJ2-5, reads EAGVVQSPRYKIIEKKQPVAFWCNPISGHNTLYWYLQNLGQGPELLIRYENEEAVDDSQLPKDRFSAERLKGVDSTLKIQPAELGDSAVYLCASSLAGGALAGTQYFGPGTRLLVL.

This sequence joins TRBV5-5 and TRBJ2-2; no firm D call. There are 12 residues in the CDR3. CDR1 is SGHKS and CDR2 is YYEKEE in the germline V gene (reference sequence). V dropped 4 bases and J dropped 5 bases, with 6 bases sitting between them. Here the CDR3 reads CASSTITGELFF. CDR3 nucleotides: TGTGCCAGCAGCACTATTACCGGGGAGCTGTTTTTT.